Listed here is a single T cell receptor beta chain. Original processing methods: How many nucleated cells were present was estimated from reference gene primer amplification. Data came from immunoSEQ multiplex PCR; TCRdb stores just in-frame clones and leaves some out. That table furnishes V, J and clone size, whereas the DNA furnished D and trimming. The sample lists approximately 200,000 clones, around 82% occurring once. Germline V CDR1 and CDR2: ENHRY, SYGVKD. This CDR3 contains 10 residues. V was pared by 8 bases and J by 3 bases, with 5 bases between. The source of the sample is a study of blood T cell repertoires in COVID-19. Study summary: There were acute and convalescent COVID-19 samples, and they came from the United States, Italy and Spain. T cells, B-cell-depleted T cells, or PBMCs provided the cDNA or gDNA that served as material.

What was sequenced was peripheral blood. The clonotype originates from a woman aged 55-70 years with acute or convalescent COVID-19. This sequence joins TRBV10-3 and TRBJ2-7; D uncertain. CDR3 sequence: CAICSYEQYF. CDR3 nucleotides: TGTGCCATCTGCAGCTACGAGCAGTACTTC.